The next 20 T cell receptor beta chains were all read from a single sample in a study of cytomegalovirus exposure and HLA in healthy donors. Primers for the PCR totalled 60 Vbeta and 13 Jbeta. Libraries were prepared by immunoSEQ multiplex PCR; TCRdb keeps only in-frame clonotypes and omits some of them. This listing includes 50,000 to 75,000 clones. Sequenced: PBMCs. The receptors originated from a woman aged 18-29 years in good health and CMV-seronegative.

This rearrangement joins TRBV5-1 to TRBJ2-7; 11 bases align to TRBD1. The germline gives CDR1 SGHRS, CDR2 YFSETQ. Trimming took 4 bases from V and 2 from J; bases not matched to a gene: 8. This CDR3 has 16 amino acids. The CDR3 DNA reads as TGCGCCAGCAGCCTATCCCCGGGACAGGGGGCCTACGAGCAGTACTTC. It codes for CASSLSPGQGAYEQYF.

The genes are TRBV7-3 and TRBJ2-5; the D gene is possibly TRBD1 (5 bases). V was clipped by 4 bases and J by 5 bases, with 11 bases between them. The CDR3 sequence is 13 residues long. Germline CDR1 SGHTA, CDR2 FQGTGA. CDR3 nucleotides: TGTGCCAGCAGCTCAGGGCGAGAGGAGACCCAGTACTTC. Its translation: CASSSGREETQYF. The full variable domain, in which reference TRBV7-3 and TRBJ2-5 provide the parts outside the CDR3, is GAGVSQTPSNKVTEKGKYVELRCDPISGHTALYWYRQSLGQGPEFLIYFQGTGAADDSGLPNDRFFAVRPEGSVSTLKIQRTERGDSAVYLCASSSGREETQYFGPGTRLLVL.

The chain employs TRBV5-1 and TRBJ2-2; 13 nucleotides line up with TRBD2. With V trimmed by 0 bases and J by 7 bases, 3 bases remained unmatched. There are 16 residues in the CDR3. Germline V gene lookup returns CDR1 SGHRS and CDR2 YFSETQ. The CDR3 loop is CASSLGTSGSGGELFF. The CDR3 DNA is TGCGCCAGCAGCTTGGGGACTAGCGGGAGTGGCGGGGAGCTGTTTTTT.

The rearrangement uses TRBV18 and TRBJ1-6, with TRBD1 identical over 8 bases. Trimming removed 3 bases from V and 9 bases from J; junction bases left unmatched: 7. Germline-derived CDR1 and CDR2 are KGHSH and LQKENI. This CDR3 has 15 amino acids. As DNA, the CDR3 is TGTGCCAGCTCACCTGGACAGGGCGGGAGTTCACCCCTCCACTTT. Its translation: CASSPGQGGSSPLHF.

The chain carries TRBV5-5 and TRBJ1-1; D might be TRBD1 (6 bases). Germline CDR1 and CDR2: SGHKS and YYEKEE (reference sequence). The CDR3 is 12 amino acids. The germline V and J ends were trimmed by 5 bases and 6 bases, with 11 bases remaining between them. This CDR3 is CASRRQASEAFF. The CDR3 DNA reads TGTGCCAGCAGGAGACAGGCATCTGAAGCTTTCTTT.

The rearrangement uses TRBV7-2 and TRBJ1-5; possible D gene TRBD1, 5 bases. This CDR3 is built from 12 residues. Trimming cost V 3 bases and J 9 bases, with 9 bases left between them. Looked up from germline, CDR1 is SGHTA and CDR2 is FQGNSA. The CDR3 DNA sequence: TGTGCCAGCAGCTTGCAGGGTGGGCCCCAGCATTTT. This gives the protein CASSLQGGPQHF.

The chain joins TRBV5-1 to TRBJ2-7; TRBD1 matches 7 bases. Germline CDR1 reads SGHRS; CDR2 reads YFSETQ. The CDR3 has 14 residues. Trimming removed 4 bases from V and 0 bases from J; junction bases left unmatched: 4. The DNA for the CDR3 is TGCGCCAGCAGCGCCCGGGACAGCTCCTACGAGCAGTACTTC. Protein: CASSARDSSYEQYF.

The chain is built from TRBV7-8 and TRBJ2-7; TRBD2 aligns across 8 bases. CDR1 SGHVS and CDR2 FQNEAQ come from the germline V gene. The CDR3 is made up of 15 amino acids. The J segment lost 4 bases and the V segment lost 3 bases, leaving 8 bases of the junction unmatched. CDR3 DNA: TGTGCCAGCAGCTTGGGGTCTATAGCGGGATACGAGCAGTACTTC. Its translation is CASSLGSIAGYEQYF.

As for this clone: A junction end diverges from the germline sequence, so it may reflect a read error. The chain combines TRBV5-1 with TRBJ2-3; D is uncertain. Germline CDR1 SGHRS, CDR2 YFSETQ. The CDR3 runs 13 residues. This chain's CDR3 is CASSLENTDKQYF. CDR3 coding DNA: TGCGCCAGCAGCTTGGAAAACACAGATAAGCAGTATTTT.

The V gene is TRBV7-2, the J gene TRBJ2-7, with 15 bases matching TRBD2. This CDR3 contains 15 residues. Unmatched junction bases numbered 4, after V lost 4 bases and J lost 6 bases. Germline V lookup: CDR1 SGHTA, CDR2 FQGNSA. The CDR3 DNA sequence: TGTGCCAGCAGCTCCCAGGGACTAGCGGGAGGCGAGCAGTACTTC. The encoded protein is CASSSQGLAGGEQYF.

The chain uses TRBV9 and TRBJ1-5, with TRBD1 matching 10 bases. The ends lost 3 bases at V and 6 bases at J; junction bases unmatched: 6. CDR1 is SGDLS and CDR2 is YYNGEE in the germline V gene. The CDR3 is made up of 15 amino acids. The DNA for the CDR3 is TGTGCCAGCAGCGCGACAGGGGGCATGGGTCAGCCCCAGCATTTT. Amino acid sequence: CASSATGGMGQPQHF.

The V and J genes are TRBV19 and TRBJ1-5, with 10 positions matching TRBD1. Germline V gene data show CDR1 as LNHDA and CDR2 as SQIVND (reference sequence). Unmatched junction bases numbered 10, after V lost 4 bases and J lost 7 bases. This CDR3 spans 16 amino acids. Written as DNA, the CDR3 is TGTGCCAGTAGTACGACGGGACAGGGGTGGGGCCAGCCCCAGCATTTT. It specifies CASSTTGQGWGQPQHF.

V usage is TRBV2 and J usage is TRBJ2-7; 8 bases align to TRBD1. Germline values: CDR1 SNHLY, CDR2 FYNNEI. V shed 7 bases, J shed 2 bases, and the junction held 4 bases outside the gene matches. CDR3 length equals 13 residues. In nucleotides, the CDR3 is TGTGCCAGCACGGGACAGGCCCCCTACGAGCAGTACTTC. Translation: CASTGQAPYEQYF.

The V and J genes are TRBV4-1 and TRBJ2-7; a weak D match, TRBD2 (6 bases). Germline V gene lookup returns CDR1 MGHRA and CDR2 YSYEKL. There are 15 residues in the CDR3. Trimming took 1 base from V and 3 from J, leaving 13 bases between them. The CDR3 DNA reads as TGCGCCAGCAGCCAAGTCGGCGGGACTTTCTACGAGCAGTACTTC. The encoded protein is CASSQVGGTFYEQYF.

The chain carries TRBV6-1 and TRBJ1-2; D might be TRBD1 (6 bases). Deletions cut 8 bases from V and 10 bases from J, with 14 bases between. This CDR3 comprises 11 residues. Germline CDR1 MNHNS, CDR2 SASEGT. CDR3: CASWGQLDYTF. In DNA, the CDR3 is TGTGCCAGCTGGGGGCAGTTGGACTACACCTTC.

The chain recombines TRBV6-1 with TRBJ1-1, with 8 bases lining up with TRBD1. V shed 2 bases and J 0 bases; nucleotides not matched to a gene: 8. The germline CDR1 and CDR2 sequences are MNHNS and SASEGT. This CDR3 region has 17 residues. The CDR3 is CASSETDRALVNTEAFF. CDR3 in DNA: TGTGCCAGCAGTGAAACGGACAGGGCCCTGGTGAACACTGAAGCTTTCTTT.

This chain joins TRBV11-2 and TRBJ1-5; D not certain. Germline V gene lookup returns CDR1 SGHAT and CDR2 FQNNGV. Deletions cut 6 bases from V and 6 bases from J, with 12 bases between. There are 13 residues in the CDR3. CDR3 sequence: CASSFGLFQPQHF. CDR3 nucleotide sequence: TGTGCCAGCAGTTTTGGACTGTTTCAGCCCCAGCATTTT.

The DNA of the CDR3 is TGCAGCGTCGGGGACTTATTCTACAATGAGCAGTTCTTC. The encoded protein is CSVGDLFYNEQFF. The chain is built from TRBV29-1 and TRBJ2-1; possibly TRBD2 for D (6 bases). V was trimmed by 6 bases and J by 3 bases, leaving 12 bases between them. Germline V gene sequence: CDR1 SQVTM, CDR2 ANQGSEA. This CDR3 has 13 residues.

The V and J genes are TRBV9 and TRBJ2-1; TRBD1 aligns across 8 bases. The CDR3 is 18 amino acids. Looked up from germline, CDR1 is SGDLS and CDR2 is YYNGEE. With 5 bases clipped from V and 11 bases from J, the junction kept 24 bases outside the gene matches. The CDR3 spells CASSTTPMHGAGGDQQFF. For the CDR3, the DNA is TGTGCCAGCAGTACTACCCCAATGCATGGGGCAGGGGGCGACCAGCAGTTCTTC.

The chain links TRBV28 to TRBJ2-5; 7 bases align to TRBD2. There are 12 residues in the CDR3. Germline V gives CDR1 MDHEN, CDR2 SYDVKM. V shed 3 bases, J shed 11 bases, and the junction held 6 bases outside the gene matches. CDR3 nucleotides: TGTGCCAGCAGTTTCACCCCGCGGGAGCAGTACTTC. It translates to CASSFTPREQYF.